The source of this TCR beta chain is a study of metastatic and nonmetastatic thyroid tumors. Turning to the study itself: Blood and tumor or nodule tissue repertoires from malignant and benign thyroid patients were compared.

Many counts were recorded for this clone. Its antigen is unidentified. Authors' data handling: A classifier for distant metastasis in papillary thyroid cancer was constructed using CDR3 differences observed across clinicopathological groups. TCRdb ran MiXCR on the PCR reads. The V and J calls were determined by TCRdb, not by the authors. The sample comprises tens of thousands of clones, roughly a quarter of which are singletons, and 5.4% rests with the top ten. Study-level results: Reports indicated that malignant thyroid tumors showed significantly higher TCR beta diversity than benign nodules did, in blood and tumor.

The entire patient cohort was treatment-naive prior to thyroid surgery. V trimming: 4 bases; J trimming: 5 bases; junction bases outside the gene matches: 10. This CDR3 has 15 amino acids. Germline V gene lookup returns CDR1 SGDLS and CDR2 YYNGEE. The chain couples TRBV9 to TRBJ2-3, with 7 bases that match TRBD2. The specimen sequenced was tumor tissue. The TCR was taken from a female donor with papillary thyroid cancer or a benign thyroid nodule (not recorded which). Some clones in this sample may be carry-over from other donors' samples. CDR3 nucleotide sequence: TGTGCCAGCAGCAAACCCCCAGCGGGGATAGATACGCAGTATTTT. Translating it yields CASSKPPAGIDTQYF.